This T cell receptor (beta chain) was captured by sequencing in a study of lymphopenia after photon versus proton radiotherapy. Regarding this clone: What it binds is unknown.

Study-wide points: Proton therapy kept repertoires fairly stable, unlike photons, which gained effector/memory cells. After lymphocyte nadir, photon-treated repertoires showed oligoclonal expansion, especially CD8+ Temra.

Sequencing used immunoSEQ multiplex PCR; TCRdb keeps in-frame clones, though not all of them. The profile covers 20,000 to 25,000 clones, with 85% appearing a single time and 18% taken by the ten largest. This specimen consisted of peripheral blood, obtained from a patient treated with photon-based radiotherapy. The TCR sequence derives from a man aged 55 to 69 with pancreatic cancer.

The CDR3 nucleotides are TGTGCCAGTAGCAAGGGGCTGAGCAGCGCCTCTGGAAACACCATATATTTT. Translation: CASSKGLSSASGNTIYF. V gene TRBV19 combines with J gene TRBJ1-3; a possible D gene is TRBD1 (5 bases). Looked up from germline, CDR1 is LNHDA and CDR2 is SQIVND (reference sequence). V lost 6 bases and J lost 0, with 18 bases in between. The CDR3 length is 17 residues.